These T cell receptor beta chains were read from a single sample in a study of shared clonotypes between healthy human individuals. The table came from immunoSEQ multiplex PCR; TCRdb's copy has only in-frame clones and leaves some out. This sample has a few million clones; about 92% occur once, and the top ten carry over 0.12%. The sequencing sample was made of naive CD4+ T cells sorted from blood. The receptor set was obtained from a man between 18 and 35 years old in good health. Both conserved end residues are part of each CDR3.

V | CDR3
TRBV18 | CASSEAGQSLYEQYF
TRBV6-1 | CASKRAGGLTQYF
TRBV6-5 | CASSYTGDQPQHF
TRBV5-6 | CASSLEGAGYGYTF
TRBV11-2 | CASSSLAAPLNEKLFF
TRBV5-4 | CASSLDGVTSGNTIYF
TRBV5-1 | CASRKILEVYEQYF
TRBV5-4 | CASSVTAGDNEQFF
TRBV5-6 | CASSWDTLQETQYF
TRBV5-4 | CASSPRENHEQYF
TRBV27 | CASSFGRQGSYNEQFF
TRBV6-1 | CASFSGRRGGTEAFF
TRBV4-1 | CASSQRGGLTYEQYF
TRBV27 | CASGAGPGSPLHF
TRBV27 | CASSFLAGVSDTQYF
TRBV5-5 | CASSLVRFSGNTIYF
TRBV29-1 | CSVSETYNEQFF